The clone carrying this T cell receptor (beta chain) occurred many times. Its antigen is unknown. This sample stems from a study of molecular identifiers for immune sequencing clone quantification. Study-wide points: More than 97% of effector molecules, versus under 1% of naive-cell molecules, belonged to clones above 20 RNA copies.

Each CDR3 protein is one row after TCRdb ran MiXCR on the PCR reads. The table includes about 630,000 distinct CDR3 sequences, 25% detected once. The sample taken for sequencing was naive CD8+ T cells from blood, with Jurkat cell RNA spiked in. Subset defined: FACS-sorted CD8+CD4-CCR7+CD45RA+ naive T cells. The TCR was taken from a human donor in good health. Some libraries in this study had Jurkat cell RNA spiked in.

The CDR3 nucleotides are TGTGCCAGCAGCTTCAATCTTGGCGGACTAGCGGGCCAAGAGACCCAGTACTTC. It yields the protein CASSFNLGGLAGQETQYF. V and J are TRBV7-2 and TRBJ2-5; 11 nucleotides match TRBD2. Germline V lookup: CDR1 SGHTA, CDR2 FQGNSA. This CDR3 has 18 residues. V was clipped by 3 bases and J by 1 base; unmatched bases: 10. Full variable domain (outside the CDR3, taken from reference TRBV7-2 and TRBJ2-5): GAGVSQSPSNKVTEKGKDVELRCDPISGHTALYWYRQSLGQGLEFLIYFQGNSAPDKSGLPSDRFSAERTGGSVSTLTIQRTQQEDSAVYLCASSFNLGGLAGQETQYFGPGTRLLVL.